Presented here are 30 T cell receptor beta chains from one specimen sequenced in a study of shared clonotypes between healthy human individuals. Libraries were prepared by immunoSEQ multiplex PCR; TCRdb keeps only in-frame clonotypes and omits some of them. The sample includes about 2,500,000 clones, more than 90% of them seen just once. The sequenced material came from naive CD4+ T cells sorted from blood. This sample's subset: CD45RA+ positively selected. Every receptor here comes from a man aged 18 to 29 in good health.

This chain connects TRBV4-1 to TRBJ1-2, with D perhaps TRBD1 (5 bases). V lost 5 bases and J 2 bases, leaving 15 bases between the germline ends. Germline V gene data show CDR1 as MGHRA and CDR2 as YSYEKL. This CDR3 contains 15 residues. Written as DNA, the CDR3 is TGCGCCAGCAGCGCTATGGGACCGTCAAACTATGGCTACACCTTC. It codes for CASSAMGPSNYGYTF.

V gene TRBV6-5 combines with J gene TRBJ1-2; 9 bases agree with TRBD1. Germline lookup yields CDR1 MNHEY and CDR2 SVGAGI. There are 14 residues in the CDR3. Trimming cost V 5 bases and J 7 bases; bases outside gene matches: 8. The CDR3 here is CASSAPGTGIGYTF. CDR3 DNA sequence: TGTGCCAGCAGTGCCCCCGGGACAGGGATTGGCTACACCTTC.

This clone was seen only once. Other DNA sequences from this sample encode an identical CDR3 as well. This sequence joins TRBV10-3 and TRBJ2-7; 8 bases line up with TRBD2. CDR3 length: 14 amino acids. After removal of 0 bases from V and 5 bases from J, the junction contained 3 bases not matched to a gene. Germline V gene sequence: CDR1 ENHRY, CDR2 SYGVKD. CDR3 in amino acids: CAISESGTRDEQYF. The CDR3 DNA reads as TGTGCCATCAGTGAGTCCGGGACTAGGGACGAGCAGTACTTC.

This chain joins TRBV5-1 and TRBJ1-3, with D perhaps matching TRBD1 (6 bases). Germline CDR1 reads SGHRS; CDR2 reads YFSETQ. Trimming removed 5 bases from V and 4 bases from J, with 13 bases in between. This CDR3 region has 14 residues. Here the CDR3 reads CASRVQGSGNTIYF. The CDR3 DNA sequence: TGCGCCAGCAGAGTACAGGGAAGCGGAAACACCATATATTTT.

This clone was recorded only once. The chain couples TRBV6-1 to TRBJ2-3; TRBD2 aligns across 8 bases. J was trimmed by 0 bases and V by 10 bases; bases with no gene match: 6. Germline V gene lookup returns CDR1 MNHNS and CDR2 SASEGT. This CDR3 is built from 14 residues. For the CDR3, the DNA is TGTGCCAATAAACTAGCGGCTAGCACAGATACGCAGTATTTT. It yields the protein CANKLAASTDTQYF.

DNA for the CDR3: TGCGCCAGCAGTATGGCCGGGACGGCGAACACTGAAGCTTTCTTT. Translating it yields CASSMAGTANTEAFF. The chain is built from TRBV10-1 and TRBJ1-1; D possibly corresponds to TRBD1 (5 bases). Trimming left V 5 bases short and J 1 base short, with 14 bases between. The CDR3 length is 15 residues. Germline loops: CDR1 WNHNN, CDR2 SYGVQD (reference sequence).

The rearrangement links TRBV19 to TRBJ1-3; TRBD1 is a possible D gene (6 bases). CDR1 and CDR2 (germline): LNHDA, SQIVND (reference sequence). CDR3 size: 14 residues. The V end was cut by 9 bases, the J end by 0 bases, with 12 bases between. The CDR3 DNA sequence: TGTGCCAGCACAGAACAGGGCTCTGGAAACACCATATATTTT. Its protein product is CASTEQGSGNTIYF.

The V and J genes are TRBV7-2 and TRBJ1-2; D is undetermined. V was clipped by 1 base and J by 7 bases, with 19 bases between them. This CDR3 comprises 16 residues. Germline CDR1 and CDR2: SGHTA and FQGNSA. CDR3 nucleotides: TGTGCCAGCAGCTTAGAACGGCCCGTACTTGGGAGTGGCTACACCTTC. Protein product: CASSLERPVLGSGYTF.

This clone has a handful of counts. The chain's CDR3 is CASSSADRDNSPLHF. The CDR3 DNA reads TGCGCCAGCAGTTCCGCGGACAGGGATAATTCACCCCTCCACTTT. This chain connects TRBV10-1 to TRBJ1-6; 8 bases line up with TRBD1. CDR3 length equals 15 residues. With 5 bases clipped from V and 5 bases from J, the junction kept 5 bases outside the gene matches. CDR1 WNHNN and CDR2 SYGVQD come from the germline V gene (reference sequence).

CDR3: CAWSEVADTQYF. The CDR3 nucleotides read TGTGCCTGGAGTGAGGTCGCAGATACGCAGTATTTT. V is TRBV30 and J is TRBJ2-3; D ambiguous. This CDR3 comprises 12 residues. V dropped 1 base and J dropped 4 bases, with 6 bases sitting between them. Per germline, CDR1 GTSNPN and CDR2 SVGIG (reference sequence).

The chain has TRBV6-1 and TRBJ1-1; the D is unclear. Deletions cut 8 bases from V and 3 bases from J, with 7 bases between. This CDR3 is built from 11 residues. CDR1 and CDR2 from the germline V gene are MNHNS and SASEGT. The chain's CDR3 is CASGSYTEAFF. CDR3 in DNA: TGTGCCAGCGGGAGTTACACTGAAGCTTTCTTT.

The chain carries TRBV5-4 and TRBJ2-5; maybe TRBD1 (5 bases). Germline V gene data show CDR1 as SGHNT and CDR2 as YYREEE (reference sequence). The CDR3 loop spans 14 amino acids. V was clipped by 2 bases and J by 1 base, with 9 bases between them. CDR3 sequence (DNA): TGTGCCAGCAGCTTAAGTACAGGCCAAGAGACCCAGTACTTC. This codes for CASSLSTGQETQYF.

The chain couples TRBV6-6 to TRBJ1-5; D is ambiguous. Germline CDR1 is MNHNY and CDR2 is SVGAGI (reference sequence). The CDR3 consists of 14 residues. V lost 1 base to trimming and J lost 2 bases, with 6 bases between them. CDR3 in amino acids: CASSYWPGNQPQHF. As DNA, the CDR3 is TGTGCCAGCAGTTACTGGCCGGGCAATCAGCCCCAGCATTTT.

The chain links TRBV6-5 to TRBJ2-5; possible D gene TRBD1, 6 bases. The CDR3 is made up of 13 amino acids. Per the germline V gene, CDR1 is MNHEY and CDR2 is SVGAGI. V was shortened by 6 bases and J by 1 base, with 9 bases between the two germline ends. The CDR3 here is CASSRRGQETQYF. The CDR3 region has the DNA TGTGCCAGCAGCCGCAGGGGCCAAGAGACCCAGTACTTC.

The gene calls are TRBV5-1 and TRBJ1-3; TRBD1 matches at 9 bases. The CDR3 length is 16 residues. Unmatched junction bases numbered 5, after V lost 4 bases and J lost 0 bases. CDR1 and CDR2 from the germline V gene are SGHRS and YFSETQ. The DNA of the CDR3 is TGCGCCAGCAGCCGGGACAGGGCTTTCTCTGGAAACACCATATATTTT. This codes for CASSRDRAFSGNTIYF.

The CDR3 region is CASILTSGPTEQYF. CDR3 sequence (DNA): TGTGCCAGCATCCTGACTAGCGGACCTACGGAGCAGTACTTC. The chain couples TRBV6-1 to TRBJ2-7; 9 bases agree with TRBD2. Germline CDR1 and CDR2: MNHNS and SASEGT. The CDR3 length is 14 residues. V was clipped by 7 bases and J by 7 bases; unmatched bases: 11.

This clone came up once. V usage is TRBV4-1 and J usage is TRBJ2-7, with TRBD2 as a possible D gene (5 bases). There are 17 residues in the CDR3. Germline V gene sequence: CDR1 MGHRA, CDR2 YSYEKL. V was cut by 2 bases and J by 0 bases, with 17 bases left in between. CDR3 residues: CASSQSGPRVSSYEQYF. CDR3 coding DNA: TGCGCCAGCAGCCAATCGGGTCCGCGGGTCAGCTCCTACGAGCAGTACTTC.

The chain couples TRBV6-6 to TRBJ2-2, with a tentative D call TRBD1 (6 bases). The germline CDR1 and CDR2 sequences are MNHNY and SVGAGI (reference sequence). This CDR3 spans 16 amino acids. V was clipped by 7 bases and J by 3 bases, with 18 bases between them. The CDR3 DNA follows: TGTGCCAGCATCCCCTGGGGGCCAGGGGACACCGGGGAGCTGTTTTTT. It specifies CASIPWGPGDTGELFF.

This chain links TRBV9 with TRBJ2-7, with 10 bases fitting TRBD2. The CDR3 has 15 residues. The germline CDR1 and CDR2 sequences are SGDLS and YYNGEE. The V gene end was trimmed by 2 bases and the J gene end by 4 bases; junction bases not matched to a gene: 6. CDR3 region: CASSVAGTSEYEQYF. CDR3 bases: TGTGCCAGCAGCGTCGCCGGGACTAGCGAGTACGAGCAGTACTTC.

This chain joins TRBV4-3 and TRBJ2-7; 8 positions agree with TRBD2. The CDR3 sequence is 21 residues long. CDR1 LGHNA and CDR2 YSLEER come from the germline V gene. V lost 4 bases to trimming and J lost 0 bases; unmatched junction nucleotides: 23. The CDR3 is CASSRSGASDISSGSSYEQYF. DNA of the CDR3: TGCGCCAGCAGCCGTTCTGGGGCCTCCGATATTTCCAGCGGGAGCTCCTACGAGCAGTACTTC.

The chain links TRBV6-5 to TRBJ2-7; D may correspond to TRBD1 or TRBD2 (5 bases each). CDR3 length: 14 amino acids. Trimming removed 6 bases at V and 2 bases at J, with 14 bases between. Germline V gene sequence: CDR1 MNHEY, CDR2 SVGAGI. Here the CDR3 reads CASSPGTRPYEQYF. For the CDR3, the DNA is TGTGCCAGCAGCCCCGGGACGCGACCCTACGAGCAGTACTTC.

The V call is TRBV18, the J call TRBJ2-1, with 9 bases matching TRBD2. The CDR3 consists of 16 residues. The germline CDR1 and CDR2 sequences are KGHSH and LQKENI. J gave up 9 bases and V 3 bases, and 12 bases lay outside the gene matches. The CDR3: CASSPPAGGPDIEQFF. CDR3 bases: TGTGCCAGCTCACCCCCCGCGGGAGGGCCCGATATTGAGCAGTTCTTC.

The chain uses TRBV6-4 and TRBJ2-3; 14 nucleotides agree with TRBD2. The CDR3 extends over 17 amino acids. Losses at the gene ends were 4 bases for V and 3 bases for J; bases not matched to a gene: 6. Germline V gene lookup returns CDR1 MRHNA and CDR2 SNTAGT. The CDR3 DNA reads TGTGCCAGCAGTGCGACTAGCGGGGGGGCTGGGACAGATACGCAGTATTTT. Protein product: CASSATSGGAGTDTQYF.

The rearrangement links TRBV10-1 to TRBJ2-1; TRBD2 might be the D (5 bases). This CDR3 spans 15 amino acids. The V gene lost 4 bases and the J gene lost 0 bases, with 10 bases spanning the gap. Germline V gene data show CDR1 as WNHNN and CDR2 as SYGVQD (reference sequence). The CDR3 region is CASSVSRASYNEQFF. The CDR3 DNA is TGCGCCAGCAGTGTGTCGCGGGCCTCCTACAATGAGCAGTTCTTC.

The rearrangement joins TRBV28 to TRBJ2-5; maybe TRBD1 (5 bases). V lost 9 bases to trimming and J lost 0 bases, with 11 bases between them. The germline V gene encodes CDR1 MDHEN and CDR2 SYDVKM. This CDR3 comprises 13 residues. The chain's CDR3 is CASTQVNQETQYF. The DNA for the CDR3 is TGTGCCAGTACACAGGTGAACCAAGAGACCCAGTACTTC.

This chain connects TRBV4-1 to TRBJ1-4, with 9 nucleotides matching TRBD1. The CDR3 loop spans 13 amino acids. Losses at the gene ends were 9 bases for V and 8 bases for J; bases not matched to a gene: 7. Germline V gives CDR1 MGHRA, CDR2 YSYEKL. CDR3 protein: CASSGQGVEKLFF. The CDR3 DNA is TGCGCCAGTTCGGGACAGGGAGTCGAAAAACTGTTTTTT.

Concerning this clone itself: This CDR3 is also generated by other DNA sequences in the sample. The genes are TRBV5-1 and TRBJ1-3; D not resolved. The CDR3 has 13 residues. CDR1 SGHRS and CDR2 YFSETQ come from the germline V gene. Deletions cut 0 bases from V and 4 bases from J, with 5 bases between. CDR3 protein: CASSLDSGNTIYF. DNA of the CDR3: TGCGCCAGCAGCTTGGACAGCGGAAACACCATATATTTT.

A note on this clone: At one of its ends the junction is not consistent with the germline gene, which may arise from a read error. CDR3 nucleotides: TGTGCCGGGTGGGGAAGCACCATATATTTT. Residues: CAGWGSTIYF. The chain joins TRBV30 to TRBJ1-3, with D unresolved. The CDR3 has 10 residues. Germline CDR1 reads GTSNPN; CDR2 reads SVGIG (reference sequence).

The DNA for the CDR3 is TGTGCCAGCAGCTTACCCGGGACAGGGAACACTGAAGCTTTCTTT. Translating it yields CASSLPGTGNTEAFF. The chain employs TRBV7-2 and TRBJ1-1; TRBD1 aligns across 8 bases. CDR1 is SGHTA and CDR2 is FQGNSA in the germline V gene. This CDR3 spans 15 amino acids. The ends lost 2 bases at V and 1 base at J; junction bases unmatched: 3. Drawing the rest from reference TRBV7-2 and TRBJ1-1, the complete variable domain is GAGVSQSPSNKVTEKGKDVELRCDPISGHTALYWYRQSLGQGLEFLIYFQGNSAPDKSGLPSDRFSAERTGGSVSTLTIQRTQQEDSAVYLCASSLPGTGNTEAFFGQGTRLTVV.

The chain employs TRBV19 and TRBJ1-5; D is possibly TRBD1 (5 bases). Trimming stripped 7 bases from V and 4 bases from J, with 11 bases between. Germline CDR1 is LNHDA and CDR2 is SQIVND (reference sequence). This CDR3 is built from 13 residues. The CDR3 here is CASNPGPNQPQHF. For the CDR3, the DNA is TGTGCCAGTAACCCGGGACCAAATCAGCCCCAGCATTTT.